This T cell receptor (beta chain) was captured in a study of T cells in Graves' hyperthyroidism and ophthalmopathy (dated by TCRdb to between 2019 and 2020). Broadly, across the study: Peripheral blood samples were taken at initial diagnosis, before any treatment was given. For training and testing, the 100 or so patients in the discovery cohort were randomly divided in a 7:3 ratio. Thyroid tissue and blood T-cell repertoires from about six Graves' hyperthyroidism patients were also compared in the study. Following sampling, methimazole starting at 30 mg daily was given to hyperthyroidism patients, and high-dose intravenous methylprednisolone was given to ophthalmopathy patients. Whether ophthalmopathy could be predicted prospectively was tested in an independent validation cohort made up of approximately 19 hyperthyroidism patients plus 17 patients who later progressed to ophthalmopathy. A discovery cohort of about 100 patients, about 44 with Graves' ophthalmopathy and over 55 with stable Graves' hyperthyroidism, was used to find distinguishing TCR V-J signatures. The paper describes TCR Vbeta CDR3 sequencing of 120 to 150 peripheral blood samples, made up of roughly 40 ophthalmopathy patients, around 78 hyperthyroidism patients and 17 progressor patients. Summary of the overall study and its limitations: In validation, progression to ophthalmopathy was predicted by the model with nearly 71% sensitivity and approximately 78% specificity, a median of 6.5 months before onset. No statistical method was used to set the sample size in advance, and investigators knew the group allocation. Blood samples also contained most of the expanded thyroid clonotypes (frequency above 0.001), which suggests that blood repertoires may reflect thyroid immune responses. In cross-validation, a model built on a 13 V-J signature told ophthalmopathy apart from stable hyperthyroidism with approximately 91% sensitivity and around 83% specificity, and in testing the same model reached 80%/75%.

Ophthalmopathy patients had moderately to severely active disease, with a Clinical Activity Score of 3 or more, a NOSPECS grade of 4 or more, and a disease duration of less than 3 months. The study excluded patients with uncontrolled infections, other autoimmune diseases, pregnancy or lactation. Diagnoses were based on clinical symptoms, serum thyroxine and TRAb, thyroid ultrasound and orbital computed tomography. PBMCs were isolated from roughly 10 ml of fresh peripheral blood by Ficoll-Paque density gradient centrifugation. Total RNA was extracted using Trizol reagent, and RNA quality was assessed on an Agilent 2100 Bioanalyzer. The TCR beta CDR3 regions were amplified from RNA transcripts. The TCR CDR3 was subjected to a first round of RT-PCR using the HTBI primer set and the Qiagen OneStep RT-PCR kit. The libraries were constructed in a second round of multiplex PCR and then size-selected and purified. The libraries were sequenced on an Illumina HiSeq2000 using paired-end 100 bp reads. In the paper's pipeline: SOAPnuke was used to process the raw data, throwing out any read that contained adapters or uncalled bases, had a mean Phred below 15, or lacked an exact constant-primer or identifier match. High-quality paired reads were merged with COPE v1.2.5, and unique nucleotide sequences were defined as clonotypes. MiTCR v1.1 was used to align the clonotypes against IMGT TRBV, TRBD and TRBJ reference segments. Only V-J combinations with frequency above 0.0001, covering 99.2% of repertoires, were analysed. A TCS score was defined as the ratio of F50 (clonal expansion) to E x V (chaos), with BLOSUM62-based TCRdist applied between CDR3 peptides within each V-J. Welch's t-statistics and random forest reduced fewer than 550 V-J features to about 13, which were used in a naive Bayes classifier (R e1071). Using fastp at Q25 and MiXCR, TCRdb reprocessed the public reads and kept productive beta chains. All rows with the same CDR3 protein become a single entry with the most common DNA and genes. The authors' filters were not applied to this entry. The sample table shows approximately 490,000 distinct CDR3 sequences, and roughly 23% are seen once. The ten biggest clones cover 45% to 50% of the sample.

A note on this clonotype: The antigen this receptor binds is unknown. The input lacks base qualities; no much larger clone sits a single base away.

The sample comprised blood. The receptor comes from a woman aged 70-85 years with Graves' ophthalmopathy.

The CDR3 sequence is CAWSYTRGNTIYF. The sequence in DNA is TGTGCCTGGAGTTATACGCGGGGAAACACCATATATTTT. The receptor chain draws on TRBV30 and TRBJ1-3, with the D gene call left open. From cysteine to phenylalanine, the CDR3 is 13 amino acids long. The kept DNA is CDR3 alone, 39 bases in frame from the first base. Taken from the germline V gene (reference sequence), the CDR1 and CDR2 loops are GTSNPN and SVGIG. Trimming takes 2 bases from V and 4 bases from J, and the germline ends sit 9 bases apart.